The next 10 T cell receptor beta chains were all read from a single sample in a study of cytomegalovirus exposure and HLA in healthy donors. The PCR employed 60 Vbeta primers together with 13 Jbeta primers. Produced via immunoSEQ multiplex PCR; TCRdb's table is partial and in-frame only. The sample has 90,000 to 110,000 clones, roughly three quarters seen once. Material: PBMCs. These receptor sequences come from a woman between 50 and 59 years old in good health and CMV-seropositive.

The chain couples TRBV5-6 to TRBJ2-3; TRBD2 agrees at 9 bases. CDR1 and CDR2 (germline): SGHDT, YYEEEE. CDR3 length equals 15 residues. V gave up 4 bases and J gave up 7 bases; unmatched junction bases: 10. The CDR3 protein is CASSPAAGGPNTQYF. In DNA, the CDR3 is TGTGCCAGCAGCCCGGCGGCGGGAGGGCCGAATACGCAGTATTTT. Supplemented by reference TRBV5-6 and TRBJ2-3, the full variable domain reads DAGVTQSPTHLIKTRGQQVTLRCSPKSGHDTVSWYQQALGQGPQFIFQYYEEEERQRGNFPDRFSGHQFPNYSSELNVNALLLGDSALYLCASSPAAGGPNTQYFGPGTRLTVL.

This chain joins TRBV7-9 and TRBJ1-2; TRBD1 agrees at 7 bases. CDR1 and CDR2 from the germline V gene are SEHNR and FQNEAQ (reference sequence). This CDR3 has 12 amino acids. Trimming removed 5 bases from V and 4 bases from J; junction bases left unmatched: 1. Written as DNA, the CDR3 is TGTGCCAGCAGCAGGGACAGCTATGGCTACACCTTC. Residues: CASSRDSYGYTF.

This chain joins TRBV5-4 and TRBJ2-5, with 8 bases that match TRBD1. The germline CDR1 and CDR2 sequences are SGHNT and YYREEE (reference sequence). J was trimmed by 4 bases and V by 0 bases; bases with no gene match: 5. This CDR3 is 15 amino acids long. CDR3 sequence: CASSLENRGSETQYF. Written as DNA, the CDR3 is TGTGCCAGCAGCTTGGAGAACAGGGGGTCAGAGACCCAGTACTTC.

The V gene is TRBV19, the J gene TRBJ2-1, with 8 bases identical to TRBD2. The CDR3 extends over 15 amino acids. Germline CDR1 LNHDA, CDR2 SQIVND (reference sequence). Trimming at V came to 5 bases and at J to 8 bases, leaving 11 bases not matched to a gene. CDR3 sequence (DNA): TGTGCCAGTAGTCCGGGAGGTAGCGGGAAGGATGAGCAGTTCTTC. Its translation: CASSPGGSGKDEQFF.

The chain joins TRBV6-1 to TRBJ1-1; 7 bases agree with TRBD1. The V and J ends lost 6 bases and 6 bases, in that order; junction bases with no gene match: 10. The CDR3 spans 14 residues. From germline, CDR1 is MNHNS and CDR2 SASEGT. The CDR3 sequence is CASRLTGARPEAFF. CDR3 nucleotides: TGTGCCAGCAGGCTCACAGGGGCGAGGCCTGAAGCTTTCTTT.

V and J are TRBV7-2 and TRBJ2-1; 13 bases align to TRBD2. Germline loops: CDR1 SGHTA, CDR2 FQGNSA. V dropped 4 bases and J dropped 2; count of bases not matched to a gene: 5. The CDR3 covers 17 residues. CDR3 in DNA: TGTGCCAGCAGCTACACCGGGACTAGCGGGGCCTACAATGAGCAGTTCTTC. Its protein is CASSYTGTSGAYNEQFF.

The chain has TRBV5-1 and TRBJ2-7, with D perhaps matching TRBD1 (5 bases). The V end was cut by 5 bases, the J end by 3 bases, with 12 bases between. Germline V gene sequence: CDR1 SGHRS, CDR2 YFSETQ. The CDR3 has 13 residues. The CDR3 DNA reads TGCGCCAGCAGGGGGCAAGGACGCTACGAGCAGTACTTC. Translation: CASRGQGRYEQYF.

The chain's CDR3 is CASSITGTSIPDTQYF. The CDR3 region has the DNA TGTGCCAGTAGTATAACGGGGACTAGCATTCCAGATACGCAGTATTTT. The chain employs TRBV19 and TRBJ2-3; 9 nucleotides match TRBD2. The CDR3 spans 16 residues. V shed 2 bases, J shed 4 bases, and the junction held 7 bases outside the gene matches. Germline V gene lookup returns CDR1 LNHDA and CDR2 SQIVND (reference sequence).

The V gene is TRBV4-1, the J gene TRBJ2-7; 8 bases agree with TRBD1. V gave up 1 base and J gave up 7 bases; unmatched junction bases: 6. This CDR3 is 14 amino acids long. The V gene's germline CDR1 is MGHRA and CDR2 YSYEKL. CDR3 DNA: TGCGCCAGCAGCCAAGGGTCAGGGGGCTGGGAGCAGTACTTC. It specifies CASSQGSGGWEQYF.

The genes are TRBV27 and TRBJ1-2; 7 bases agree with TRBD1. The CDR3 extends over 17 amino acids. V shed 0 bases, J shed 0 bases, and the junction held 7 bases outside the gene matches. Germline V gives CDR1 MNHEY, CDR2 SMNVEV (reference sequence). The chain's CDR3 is CASSLSKGARANYGYTF. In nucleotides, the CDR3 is TGTGCCAGCAGTTTATCGAAGGGGGCGCGAGCTAACTATGGCTACACCTTC.